The entry below describes one T cell receptor (beta chain). TCRdb's table, derived via immunoSEQ multiplex PCR, lists solely in-frame clones and lacks some. The sample records roughly 130,000 clones, about 89% being singletons. V was cut by 7 bases and J by 7 bases, with 16 bases left in between. Germline V gene sequence: CDR1 MDHEN, CDR2 SYDVKM. The CDR3 has 13 amino acids. The sample belongs to a study of blood T cell repertoires in COVID-19. Across the whole study: The origin of the acute and convalescent COVID-19 samples was the United States, Italy and Spain.

This sequence was found in a woman between 55 and 75 years old with acute or convalescent COVID-19. The sample was peripheral blood. The chain couples TRBV28 to TRBJ1-2; D is unclear. In nucleotides, the CDR3 is TGTGCCAGCACCCGGGGTCGGGGTCTTGGCTACACCTTC. Amino acid sequence: CASTRGRGLGYTF.